One and the same sample provided the 23 T cell receptor beta chains below, sequenced in a study of blood T cell repertoires in COVID-19. The data were produced by immunoSEQ multiplex PCR, yet TCRdb's version contains in-frame clones alone and is incomplete. The data show about 110,000 clones, approximately 82% seen once. The sequenced sample consisted of peripheral blood. The receptors here all came from a woman aged 70-85 years with acute or convalescent COVID-19.

The chain has TRBV5-5 and TRBJ2-5, with D perhaps matching TRBD1 (6 bases). Germline lookup yields CDR1 SGHKS and CDR2 YYEKEE (reference sequence). CDR3 length: 15 amino acids. Trimming left V 0 bases short and J 2 bases short, with 11 bases between. CDR3 region: CASSLGGQRQETQYF. CDR3 in DNA: TGTGCCAGCAGCTTGGGAGGACAGCGACAAGAGACCCAGTACTTC.

The chain couples TRBV7-9 to TRBJ2-1, with TRBD2 matching 8 bases. The ends lost 5 bases at V and 3 bases at J; junction bases unmatched: 9. The CDR3 runs to 16 residues. Germline V gene data show CDR1 as SEHNR and CDR2 as FQNEAQ (reference sequence). The DNA for the CDR3 is TGTGCCAGCAGCCACCGAAGCGGGGGCAACTACAATGAGCAGTTCTTC. Amino acid sequence: CASSHRSGGNYNEQFF.

This clone has a single count. The chain employs TRBV5-6 and TRBJ2-5, with D uncertain. The CDR3 runs to 12 residues. The germline V gene encodes CDR1 SGHDT and CDR2 YYEEEE. V lost 4 bases and J lost 3, with 7 bases in between. In nucleotides, the CDR3 is TGTGCCAGCAGCCGCACTAAAGAGACCCAGTACTTC. Protein sequence: CASSRTKETQYF.

This sequence joins TRBV28 and TRBJ1-3; no definite D call. This CDR3 spans 16 amino acids. Trimming cost V 5 bases and J 3 bases, with 17 bases left between them. CDR1 MDHEN and CDR2 SYDVKM come from the germline V gene. The CDR3 sequence: CASSAPGSTDGNTIYF. The CDR3 DNA sequence: TGTGCCAGCAGTGCTCCGGGAAGCACCGATGGAAACACCATATATTTT.

This sequence joins TRBV2 and TRBJ2-7; TRBD1 aligns across 8 bases. Germline CDR1 SNHLY, CDR2 FYNNEI. The CDR3 loop spans 14 amino acids. V was pared by 7 bases and J by 3 bases, with 8 bases of the junction left unmatched. CDR3 sequence (DNA): TGTGCCAGCAAACCCGACAGGGGATTCTACGAGCAGTACTTC. Encoded protein: CASKPDRGFYEQYF.

This rearrangement joins TRBV5-6 to TRBJ2-4; unclear D gene. The CDR3 sequence is 14 residues long. Germline CDR1 and CDR2: SGHDT and YYEEEE. V was pared by 1 base and J by 7 bases, with 12 bases between. CDR3 coding DNA: TGTGCCAGCAGCTTGTTGGAATTCGGGAACATTCAGTACTTC. Translated, it gives CASSLLEFGNIQYF.

The CDR3 DNA follows: TGTGCCAGTAGTCTCAGGGAAGCTGGGGCCAACGTCCTGACTTTC. Its protein is CASSLREAGANVLTF. The V gene is TRBV19, the J gene TRBJ2-6; possibly TRBD1 for D (5 bases). Trimming left V 5 bases short and J 2 bases short, with 10 bases between. Germline CDR1 is LNHDA and CDR2 is SQIVND (reference sequence). The CDR3 runs to 15 residues.

The chain employs TRBV7-3 and TRBJ2-3; TRBD2 matches at 8 bases. CDR3 length: 12 amino acids. V trimming: 5 bases; J trimming: 6 bases; junction bases outside the gene matches: 1. CDR1 and CDR2 (germline): SGHTA, FQGTGA. The CDR3 DNA reads as TGTGCCAGCAGCAGCGGGGGTGATACGCAGTATTTT. Translation gives CASSSGGDTQYF.

This sequence joins TRBV11-3 and TRBJ2-1; a possible D gene is TRBD1 (7 bases). The germline V gene has CDR1 SGHNT and CDR2 YENEEA. This CDR3 is 15 amino acids long. V dropped 5 bases and J dropped 4 bases, with 15 bases sitting between them. For the CDR3, the DNA is TGTGCCAGCAGCCCCAGGGGGACTTATTACAATGAGCAGTTCTTC. Amino acids: CASSPRGTYYNEQFF.

The chain has TRBV9 and TRBJ2-7; D is perhaps TRBD2 (6 bases). Trimming left V 0 bases short and J 2 bases short, with 9 bases between. Germline V gene sequence: CDR1 SGDLS, CDR2 YYNGEE. This CDR3 region has 14 residues. This CDR3 reads CASSVGGAPYEQYF. CDR3 coding DNA: TGTGCCAGCAGCGTAGGCGGGGCCCCCTACGAGCAGTACTTC.

The V and J genes are TRBV27 and TRBJ2-1, with 7 bases lining up with TRBD1. This CDR3 has 17 residues. The V segment lost 1 base and the J segment 0 bases; nucleotides outside the gene matches: 6. Germline V CDR1 and CDR2: MNHEY, SMNVEV (reference sequence). Here the CDR3 reads CASSLYGTEYSYNEQFF. The CDR3 DNA sequence: TGTGCCAGCAGTTTATACGGGACAGAGTACTCCTACAATGAGCAGTTCTTC.

The chain uses TRBV28 and TRBJ1-5; 8 bases match TRBD1. Germline values: CDR1 MDHEN, CDR2 SYDVKM. The CDR3 loop spans 15 amino acids. The junction had 9 bases not matched to a gene; V was cut back by 6 bases and J by 5 bases. The CDR3 loop reads CASSARGRGYQPQHF. CDR3 in DNA: TGTGCCAGCAGCGCCAGGGGGCGAGGGTATCAGCCCCAGCATTTT.

V is TRBV19 and J is TRBJ2-3, with 10 bases lining up with TRBD1. V lost 5 bases and J lost 5; bases outside the gene matches: 7. Looked up from germline, CDR1 is LNHDA and CDR2 is SQIVND (reference sequence). The CDR3 has 15 amino acids. The CDR3 reads CASSADRGQGDTQYF. CDR3 sequence (DNA): TGTGCCAGTAGTGCAGACAGGGGGCAGGGAGATACGCAGTATTTT.

V and J are TRBV29-1 and TRBJ2-7, with D tentatively TRBD2 (6 bases). Looked up from germline, CDR1 is SQVTM and CDR2 is ANQGSEA. The V and J ends lost 5 bases and 6 bases respectively, with 8 bases between them. This CDR3 spans 10 amino acids. DNA of the CDR3: TGCAGCGTTCGGGACTCCGAGCAGTACTTC. This translates into CSVRDSEQYF.

A single count supports this clone. The rearrangement links TRBV28 to TRBJ1-5; maybe TRBD1 (6 bases). The CDR3 has 15 amino acids. V was clipped by 5 bases and J by 7 bases, with 18 bases between them. Germline V gene sequence: CDR1 MDHEN, CDR2 SYDVKM. The CDR3 is CASSRGQLAHQPQHF. In DNA form, the CDR3 reads TGTGCCAGCAGTCGCGGACAGTTGGCGCACCAGCCCCAGCATTTT.

This clone was recorded only once. The rearrangement uses TRBV5-1 and TRBJ1-5; D uncertain. This CDR3 has 12 amino acids. Germline V lookup: CDR1 SGHRS, CDR2 YFSETQ. The V end lost 6 bases, the J end lost 8 bases, and 12 bases lay between the germline ends. The CDR3 DNA reads as TGCGCCAGCAACCCCCGGCGGGAGCCCCAGCATTTT. Its protein product is CASNPRREPQHF.

The rearrangement joins TRBV28 to TRBJ1-2; 7 bases agree with TRBD1. V gave up 3 bases and J gave up 7 bases; unmatched junction bases: 5. CDR3 length: 13 amino acids. The germline CDR1 and CDR2 sequences are MDHEN and SYDVKM. CDR3 sequence (DNA): TGTGCCAGCAGTTTGTTCCAGGGGGGTGGCTACACCTTC. Residues: CASSLFQGGGYTF.

The chain combines TRBV7-8 with TRBJ1-2, with D unresolved. The V gene lost 4 bases and the J gene lost 8 bases, with 11 bases spanning the gap. The CDR3 is 12 amino acids. The germline V gene has CDR1 SGHVS and CDR2 FQNEAQ. CDR3 protein: CASSSASLGYTF. CDR3 in DNA: TGTGCCAGCAGCTCTGCGTCCCTCGGCTACACCTTC.

The V call is TRBV6-5, the J call TRBJ1-3; D is unresolved. CDR1 is MNHEY, CDR2 SVGAGI, per germline. This CDR3 has 15 amino acids. Trimming shortened V by 5 bases and J by 0 bases, and 11 bases separated the two germline ends. The CDR3 region has the DNA TGTGCCAGCAGTCCAGGTCGGGGCTCTGGAAACACCATATATTTT. Protein: CASSPGRGSGNTIYF.

This clone has only one observation. The chain links TRBV12-3 or TRBV12-4 to TRBJ2-7; no reliable D call. Trimming cost V 4 bases and J 3 bases, with 7 bases left between them. The CDR3 covers 12 residues. The CDR3 DNA reads as TGTGCCAGCAGTTATACGGGCTACGAGCAGTACTTC. Translated: CASSYTGYEQYF.

The rearrangement joins TRBV12-5 to TRBJ1-1; 7 bases are a match to TRBD1. V lost 3 bases and J lost 4; bases outside the gene matches: 2. The CDR3 totals 13 residues. Germline loops: CDR1 LGHNT, CDR2 FRNRAP. The CDR3 sequence is CASGFTGATEAFF. CDR3 nucleotides: TGTGCTAGTGGTTTCACAGGGGCCACTGAAGCTTTCTTT.

The chain carries TRBV6-5 and TRBJ1-6, with D unclear. Germline V gene lookup returns CDR1 MNHEY and CDR2 SVGAGI. Trimming removed 5 bases from V and 10 bases from J, with 12 bases in between. The length of the CDR3 is 13 residues. The CDR3 reads CASSQLPESPLHF. Here the CDR3 DNA reads TGTGCCAGCAGTCAACTACCGGAATCACCCCTCCACTTT.

J is TRBJ1-1 and V is TRBV14; 10 bases map to TRBD1. This CDR3 region has 16 residues. Germline V gene data show CDR1 as SGHDN and CDR2 as FVKESK. Germline trimming cut 1 base from V and 5 bases from J; bases unmatched to any gene: 7. This CDR3 is CASSQGKGQGITEAFF. In nucleotides, the CDR3 is TGTGCCAGCAGCCAAGGAAAGGGACAGGGGATTACTGAAGCTTTCTTT. The full variable domain, completed using reference TRBV14 and TRBJ1-1, is EAGVTQFPSHSVIEKGQTVTLRCDPISGHDNLYWYRRVMGKEIKFLLHFVKESKQDESGMPNNRFLAERTGGTYSTLKVQPAELEDSGVYFCASSQGKGQGITEAFFGQGTRLTVV.